This record covers a single T cell receptor beta chain. The antigen is unknown. The assay was immunoSEQ multiplex PCR, and TCRdb's table has in-frame clones only and misses some. In the table there are some 19,000 clones, approximately 88% of which are singletons. The J segment lost 5 bases and the V segment lost 1 base, leaving 13 bases of the junction unmatched. Germline loops: CDR1 LGHNA, CDR2 YSLEER. The CDR3 spans 17 residues. The sample belongs to a study of OX40 agonist ivuxolimab in advanced cancers. Study information: Therapy given before enrollment (anti-PD-1, anti-PD-L1 or anti-CTLA-4) was allowed, and 35% to 45% had some.

Study-wide results and limits: Expanded clones belonging to CD8+ T cells outnumbered, on average, those of CD4+.

The chain has TRBV4-3 and TRBJ2-5; 7 nucleotides match TRBD2. The starting material was CD4+ or CD8+ T cells sorted from blood, obtained in a trial of the OX40 agonist ivuxolimab. The receptor was derived from an adult with an advanced solid tumor such as melanoma, head and neck, liver or kidney cancer. CDR3 region: CASSQGEGRTLGETQYF. DNA of the CDR3: TGCGCCAGCAGCCAAGGGGAGGGGAGGACCTTGGGGGAGACCCAGTACTTC.